This passage covers 2 T cell receptor beta chains from one sample sequenced in a study of tumor and adjacent non-tumor tissue in lung cancer. No cell sorting was done before RNA was extracted from the tissue. Three rounds of nested PCR, following a modified ARM-PCR protocol, produced the TCRbeta library. A single record per CDR3 protein comes from TCRdb applying MiXCR to the multiplex PCR reads. The sample carries approximately 76,000 distinct CDR3 sequences, 65% to 75% recorded once. Specimen: lung tumor tissue. Receptors originate from a woman aged 65 to 85 with non-small cell lung cancer.

For this clonotype: Because it lacks the conserved phenylalanine or tryptophan at the end, this CDR3 is likely a read error. The chain uses TRBV6-2 or TRBV6-3 and TRBJ2-3, with D hard to call. This CDR3 is built from 13 residues. Germline V lookup: CDR1 MNHEY, CDR2 SVGEGT. V was clipped by 7 bases and J by 6 bases, with 14 bases between them. CDR3 in amino acids: CASTTDNSDTQYY. DNA for the CDR3: TGTGCCAGCACCACAGACAATTCGGATACGCAGTATTAT.

The chain employs TRBV6-4 and TRBJ2-4; 8 nucleotides agree with TRBD1. This CDR3 spans 16 amino acids. With V trimmed by 6 bases and J by 2 bases, 9 bases remained unmatched. From germline, CDR1 is MRHNA and CDR2 SNTAGT. CDR3 amino acids: CASSPSAGGSKNIQYF. CDR3 DNA: TGTGCCAGCAGCCCTTCGGCAGGGGGCTCCAAAAACATTCAGTACTTC.